This T cell receptor beta chain came from a study of Tregs in tolerant kidney transplant recipients. The study, taken as a whole, reports: Donor-specific Treg expansion exceeded global Treg expansion in tolerant patients, suggesting antigen drive.

Data came from immunoSEQ multiplex PCR; TCRdb stores just in-frame clones and leaves some out. The table includes 60,000 to 65,000 clones, 95% to 98% detected once. Turning to this clone: Its antigen remains unidentified.

The source was Tregs from blood, collected before the transplant. This clonotype was sampled from a human donor who received a combined kidney and bone marrow transplant.

The CDR3 here is CASSFQAGANVLTF. In DNA, the CDR3 is TGCGCCAGCAGCTTCCAGGCTGGGGCCAACGTCCTGACTTTC. This chain joins TRBV5-1 and TRBJ2-6, with no clear D. Germline V gene sequence: CDR1 SGHRS, CDR2 YFSETQ. This CDR3 is built from 14 residues. Trimming pared 2 bases from V and 2 bases from J, leaving 5 bases between.